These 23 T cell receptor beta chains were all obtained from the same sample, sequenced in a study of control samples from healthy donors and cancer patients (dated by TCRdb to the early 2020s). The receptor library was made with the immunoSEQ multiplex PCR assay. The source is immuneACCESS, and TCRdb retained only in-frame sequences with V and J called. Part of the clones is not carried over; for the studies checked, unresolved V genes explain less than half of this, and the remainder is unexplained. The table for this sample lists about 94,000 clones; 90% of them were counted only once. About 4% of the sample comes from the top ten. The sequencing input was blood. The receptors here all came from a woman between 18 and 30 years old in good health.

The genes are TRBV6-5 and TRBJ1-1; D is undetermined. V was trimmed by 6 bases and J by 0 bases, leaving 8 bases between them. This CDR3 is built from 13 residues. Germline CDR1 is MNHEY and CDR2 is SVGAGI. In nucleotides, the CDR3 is TGTGCCAGCAGATACGGGGTGAACACTGAAGCTTTCTTT. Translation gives CASRYGVNTEAFF.

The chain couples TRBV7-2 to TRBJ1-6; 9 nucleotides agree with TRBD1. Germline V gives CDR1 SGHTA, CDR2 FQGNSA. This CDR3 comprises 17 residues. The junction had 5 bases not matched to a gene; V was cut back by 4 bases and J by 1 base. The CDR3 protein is CASSYIDRGSYNSPLHF. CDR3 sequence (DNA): TGTGCCAGCAGCTATATTGACAGGGGGTCCTATAATTCACCCCTCCACTTT.

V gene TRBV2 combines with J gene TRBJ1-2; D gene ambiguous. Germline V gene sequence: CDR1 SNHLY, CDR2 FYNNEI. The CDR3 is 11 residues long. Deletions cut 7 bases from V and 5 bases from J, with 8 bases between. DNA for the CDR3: TGTGCCAGCATCGGACGGTATGGCTACACCTTC. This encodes CASIGRYGYTF.

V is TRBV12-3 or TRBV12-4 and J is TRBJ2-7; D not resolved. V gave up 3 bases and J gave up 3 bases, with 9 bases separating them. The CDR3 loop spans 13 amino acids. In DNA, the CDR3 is TGTGCCAGCAGTTTGTCGCAGGACTACGAGCAGTACTTC. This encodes CASSLSQDYEQYF.

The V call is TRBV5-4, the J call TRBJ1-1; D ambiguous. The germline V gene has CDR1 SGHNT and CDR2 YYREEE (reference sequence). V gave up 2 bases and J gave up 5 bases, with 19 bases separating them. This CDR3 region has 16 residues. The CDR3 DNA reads TGTGCCAGCAGCTTTCTTGTGGCAGGCGGTGTGACTGAAGCTTTCTTT. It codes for CASSFLVAGGVTEAFF.

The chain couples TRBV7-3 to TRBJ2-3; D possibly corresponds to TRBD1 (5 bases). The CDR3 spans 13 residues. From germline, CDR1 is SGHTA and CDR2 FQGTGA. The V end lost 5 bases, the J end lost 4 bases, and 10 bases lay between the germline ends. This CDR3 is CASSLSRADTQYF. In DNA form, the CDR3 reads TGTGCCAGCAGCCTCTCCAGGGCAGATACGCAGTATTTT.

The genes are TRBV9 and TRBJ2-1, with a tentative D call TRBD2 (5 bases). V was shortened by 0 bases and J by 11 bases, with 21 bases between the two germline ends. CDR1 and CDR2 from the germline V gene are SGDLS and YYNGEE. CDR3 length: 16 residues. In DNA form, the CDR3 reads TGTGCCAGCAGCGTAGAAACAGCGGCAGGTGGACTGAAGCAGTTCTTC. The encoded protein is CASSVETAAGGLKQFF.

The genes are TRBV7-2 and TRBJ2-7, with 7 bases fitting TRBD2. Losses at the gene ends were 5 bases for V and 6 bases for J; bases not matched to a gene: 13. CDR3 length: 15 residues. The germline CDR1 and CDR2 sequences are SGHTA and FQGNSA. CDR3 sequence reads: CASSLAPGLRSEQYF. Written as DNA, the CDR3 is TGTGCCAGCAGCCTCGCCCCGGGACTAAGGAGCGAGCAGTACTTC.

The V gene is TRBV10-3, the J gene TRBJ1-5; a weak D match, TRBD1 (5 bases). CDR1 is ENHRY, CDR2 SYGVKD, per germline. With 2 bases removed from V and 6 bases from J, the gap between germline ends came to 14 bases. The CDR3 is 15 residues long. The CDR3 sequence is CAISEQGQVGQPQHF. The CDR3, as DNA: TGTGCCATCAGTGAGCAGGGCCAGGTGGGTCAGCCCCAGCATTTT.

CDR3 bases: TGTGCCAGCAGTGAACGGCAACTAGCGGGGTCCAACGAGCAGTACTTC. Its translation is CASSERQLAGSNEQYF. V is TRBV2 and J is TRBJ2-7; 10 nucleotides line up with TRBD2. This CDR3 contains 16 residues. Germline CDR1 reads SNHLY; CDR2 reads FYNNEI. The V gene end was trimmed by 2 bases and the J gene end by 5 bases; junction bases not matched to a gene: 9.

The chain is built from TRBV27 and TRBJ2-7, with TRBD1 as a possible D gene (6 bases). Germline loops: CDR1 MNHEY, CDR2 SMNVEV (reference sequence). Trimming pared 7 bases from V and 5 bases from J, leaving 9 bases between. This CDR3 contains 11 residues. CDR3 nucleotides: TGTGCCAGCATTGCAGGGGACGAGCAGTACTTC. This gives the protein CASIAGDEQYF.

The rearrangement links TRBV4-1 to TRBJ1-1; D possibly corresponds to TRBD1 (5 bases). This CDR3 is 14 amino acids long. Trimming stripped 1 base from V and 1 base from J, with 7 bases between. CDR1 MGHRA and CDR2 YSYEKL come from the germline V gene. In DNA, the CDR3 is TGCGCCAGCAGCCAAGTGGGGGGGAACACTGAAGCTTTCTTT. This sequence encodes CASSQVGGNTEAFF.

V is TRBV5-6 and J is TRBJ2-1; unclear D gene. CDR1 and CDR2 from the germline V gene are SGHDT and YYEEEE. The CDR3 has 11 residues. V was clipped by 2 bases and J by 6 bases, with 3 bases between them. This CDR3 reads CASSFGNEQFF. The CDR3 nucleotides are TGTGCCAGCAGCTTCGGCAATGAGCAGTTCTTC.

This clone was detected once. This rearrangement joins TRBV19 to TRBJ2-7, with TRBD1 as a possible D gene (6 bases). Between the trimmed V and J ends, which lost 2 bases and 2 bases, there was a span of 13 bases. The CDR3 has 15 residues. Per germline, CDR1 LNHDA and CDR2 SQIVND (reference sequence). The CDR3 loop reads CASSITGLGAYEQYF. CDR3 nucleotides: TGTGCCAGTAGTATAACAGGGCTTGGAGCCTACGAGCAGTACTTC.

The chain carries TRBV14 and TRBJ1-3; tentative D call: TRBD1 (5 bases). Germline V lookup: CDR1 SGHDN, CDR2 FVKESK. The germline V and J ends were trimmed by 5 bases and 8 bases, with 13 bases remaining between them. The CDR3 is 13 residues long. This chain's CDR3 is CASSVYGGHTIYF. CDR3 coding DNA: TGTGCCAGCAGCGTTTATGGGGGACACACCATATATTTT.

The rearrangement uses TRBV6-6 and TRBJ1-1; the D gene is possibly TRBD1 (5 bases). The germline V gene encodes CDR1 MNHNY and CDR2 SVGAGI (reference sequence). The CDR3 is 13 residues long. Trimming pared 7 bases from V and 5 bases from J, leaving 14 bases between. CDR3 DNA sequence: TGTGCCAGCATACTGGGGCCGGAGACTGAAGCTTTCTTT. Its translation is CASILGPETEAFF.

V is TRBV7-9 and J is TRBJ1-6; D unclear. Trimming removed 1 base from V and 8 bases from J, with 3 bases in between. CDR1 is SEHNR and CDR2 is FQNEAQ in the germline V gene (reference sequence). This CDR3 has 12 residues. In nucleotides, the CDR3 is TGTGCCAGCAGCTTAGGGGATTCACCCCTCCACTTT. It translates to CASSLGDSPLHF.

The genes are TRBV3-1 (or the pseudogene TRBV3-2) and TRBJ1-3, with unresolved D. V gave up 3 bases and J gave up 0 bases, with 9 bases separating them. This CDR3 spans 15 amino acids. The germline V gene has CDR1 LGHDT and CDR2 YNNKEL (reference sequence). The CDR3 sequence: CASSQVYSSGNTIYF. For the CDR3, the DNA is TGTGCCAGCAGCCAGGTGTACAGCTCTGGAAACACCATATATTTT.

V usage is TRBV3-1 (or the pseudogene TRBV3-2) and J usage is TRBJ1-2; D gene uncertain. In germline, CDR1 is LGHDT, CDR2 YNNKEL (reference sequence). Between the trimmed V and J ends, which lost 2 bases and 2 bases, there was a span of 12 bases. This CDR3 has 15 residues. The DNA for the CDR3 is TGTGCCAGCAGCCAACTGGCAGGAGCCAACTATGGCTACACCTTC. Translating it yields CASSQLAGANYGYTF.

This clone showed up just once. This CDR3 reads CASSQGGGLGNTIYF. The CDR3 DNA sequence: TGTGCCAGCAGCCAGGGGGGAGGCCTTGGAAACACCATATATTTT. V usage is TRBV7-9 and J usage is TRBJ1-3; 7 bases map to TRBD1. Trimming at V came to 5 bases and at J to 3 bases, leaving 7 bases not matched to a gene. Germline V gene lookup returns CDR1 SEHNR and CDR2 FQNEAQ (reference sequence). CDR3 length: 15 residues.

In DNA, the CDR3 is TGTGCTAGTGGTTCCACCGGACCTGCCTTGGGAACTGAAGCTTTCTTT. It encodes CASGSTGPALGTEAFF. The chain combines TRBV12-5 with TRBJ1-1; D gene unclear. The ends were cut back, 4 bases at V and 5 bases at J, with 20 bases in the middle. The CDR3 has 16 amino acids. Germline V lookup: CDR1 LGHNT, CDR2 FRNRAP.

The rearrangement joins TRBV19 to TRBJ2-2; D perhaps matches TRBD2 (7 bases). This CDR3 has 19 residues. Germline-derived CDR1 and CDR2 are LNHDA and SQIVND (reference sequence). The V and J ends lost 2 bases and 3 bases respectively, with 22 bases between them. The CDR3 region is CASSIYRERGVMDTGELFF. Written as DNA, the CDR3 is TGTGCCAGTAGTATATACAGGGAGCGGGGCGTCATGGACACCGGGGAGCTGTTTTTT.

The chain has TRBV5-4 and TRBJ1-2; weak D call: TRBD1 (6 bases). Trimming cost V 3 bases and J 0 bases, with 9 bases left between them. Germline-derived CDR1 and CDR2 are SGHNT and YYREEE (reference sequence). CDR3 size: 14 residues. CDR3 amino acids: CASSSGQSNYGYTF. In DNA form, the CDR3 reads TGTGCCAGCAGCTCCGGACAGTCTAACTATGGCTACACCTTC. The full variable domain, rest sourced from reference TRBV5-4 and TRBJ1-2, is ETGVTQSPTHLIKTRGQQVTLRCSSQSGHNTVSWYQQALGQGPQFIFQYYREEENGRGNFPPRFSGLQFPNYSSELNVNALELDDSALYLCASSSGQSNYGYTFGSGTRLTVV.